This T cell receptor (beta chain) was observed in a study of T cell responses to AZD1222 COVID-19 vaccine. Whole-study results and caveats: In a largely white British group with more females than males, clonal diversity was possibly underestimated. Nearly half of spike-specific TCRs reportedly target unmutated variant regions. Only a handful of AZD1222 recipients, more than 5 in all, had baseline seropositivity. CD4 TCRs linked to vaccination spanned spike, dominating at 160-218 and 743-854.

Libraries were prepared by immunoSEQ multiplex PCR; TCRdb keeps only in-frame clonotypes and omits some of them. The sample shows 110,000 or so clones, about 88% of them seen only once. This CDR3 spans 12 amino acids. With 6 bases clipped from V and 8 bases from J, the junction kept 5 bases outside the gene matches. The table lists this clone with a few counts. Its target is unknown. The specimen comprised peripheral blood, sampled 28 days after the second AZD1222 dose. The chain uses TRBV12-3 or TRBV12-4 and TRBJ1-2; 8 bases are shared with TRBD1. The TCR originated in an adult who received the AZD1222 COVID-19 vaccine. The CDR3 DNA reads TGTGCCAGCAGCGAGACAGGGGAAGGCTACACCTTC. Its translation is CASSETGEGYTF.